This T cell receptor (beta chain) is drawn from a study of shared clonotypes between healthy human individuals. About the study: Sampling drew on donors who were two women and a few men aged 18 to 49.

Notes on this clone: Antigen unknown.

The study's findings and limits: Among donors, clonotype sharing was expected to be affected by sequencing depth. Owing to a small donor count, the genetic and exposure-history diversity represented was limited. Memory subsets had estimated richness that was generally smaller than that of naive subsets.

Clones were sequenced by immunoSEQ multiplex PCR, and TCRdb holds only the in-frame ones, with some missing. The sample gives under 1 million clones, 80% to 95% of which show up once; around 24% is in the top ten. Naive CD8 cells, CD45RO-negative and positively selected for CCR7, excluded terminally differentiated effector memory CD45RA+ cells. Germline lookup yields CDR1 SGHRS and CDR2 YFSETQ. V shed 2 bases and J shed 9 bases, with 9 bases lying between them. CDR3 length: 12 amino acids. The sequencing input was naive CD8+ T cells sorted from blood. This clonotype was obtained from a man younger than 45 in good health. This rearrangement joins TRBV5-1 to TRBJ2-1; D may be TRBD2 (6 bases). CDR3 in amino acids: CASSFGGSEQFF. In DNA, the CDR3 is TGCGCCAGCAGCTTTGGGGGGAGTGAGCAGTTCTTC.